The 12 T cell receptor beta chains below were found in one sample sequenced in a study of early T cells in non-severe SARS-CoV-2 infection. One entry per CDR3 protein results from TCRdb running MiXCR on the 5' RACE reads. The repertoire has 70,000 or so distinct CDR3 sequences, over 9% of them found once; the top ten carry under 10%. The material sequenced was whole blood, taken at baseline. These TCRs come from an adult who was a healthcare worker with PCR-confirmed SARS-CoV-2 infection or an uninfected control (not recorded which).

The V and J genes are TRBV10-3 and TRBJ1-1, with 8 bases identical to TRBD1. The CDR3 has 20 amino acids. Germline-derived CDR1 and CDR2 are ENHRY and SYGVKD. V trimming: 6 bases; J trimming: 3 bases; junction bases outside the gene matches: 24. This CDR3 is CAISETILGLPQGAHTEAFF. The DNA for the CDR3 is TGTGCCATCAGCGAAACGATTCTGGGCCTTCCTCAGGGGGCTCACACTGAAGCTTTCTTT.

This chain connects TRBV11-2 to TRBJ1-2; D is unclear. Trimming removed 3 bases at V and 6 bases at J, with 14 bases between. The length of the CDR3 is 14 residues. Germline V gene lookup returns CDR1 SGHAT and CDR2 FQNNGV. The CDR3: CASSFNLAGDGYTF. Written as DNA, the CDR3 is TGTGCCAGCAGCTTTAATCTGGCAGGTGATGGCTACACCTTC.

The rearrangement joins TRBV11-3 to TRBJ2-2; TRBD1 aligns across 8 bases. With V trimmed by 6 bases and J by 2 bases, 5 bases remained unmatched. Per germline, CDR1 SGHNT and CDR2 YENEEA. The CDR3 covers 15 residues. The CDR3 coding sequence is TGTGCCAGCAGTGACAGGGGCCAAAACACCGGGGAGCTGTTTTTT. Protein product: CASSDRGQNTGELFF.

This chain uses TRBV20-1 with TRBJ2-2, with 8 positions matching TRBD1. The V gene end was trimmed by 0 bases and the J gene end by 5 bases; junction bases not matched to a gene: 2. From germline, CDR1 is DFQATT and CDR2 SNEGSKA (reference sequence). The CDR3 has 14 amino acids. The CDR3 protein is CSARDRGQTGELFF. The CDR3 coding sequence is TGCAGTGCTAGAGACAGGGGGCAAACCGGGGAGCTGTTTTTT.

Comments on this clonotype: The junction departs from germline at one end; a sequencing error may be responsible. The rearrangement links TRBV28 to TRBJ2-7, with D maybe TRBD1 (6 bases). Germline V gene sequence: CDR1 MDHEN, CDR2 SYDVKM. The CDR3 loop spans 15 amino acids. The DNA of the CDR3 is TGTGCCAACAGTTTGCTTTCGACAGGAAACTACGAGCAGTACTTC. This sequence encodes CANSLLSTGNYEQYF.

This clonotype was seen repeatedly, ten times or more. The chain joins TRBV9 to TRBJ2-5, with a possible D match to TRBD2 (5 bases). The CDR3 has 14 amino acids. Trimming took off 2 bases at V and 0 bases at J, with 8 bases between the two ends. Germline values: CDR1 SGDLS, CDR2 YYNGEE. CDR3 amino acids: CASSVRGYQETQYF. CDR3 sequence (DNA): TGTGCCAGCAGCGTCAGAGGGTACCAAGAGACCCAGTACTTC.

V usage is TRBV5-4 and J usage is TRBJ2-3; TRBD1 agrees at 10 bases. The CDR3 sequence is 16 residues long. Germline lookup yields CDR1 SGHNT and CDR2 YYREEE (reference sequence). Unmatched junction bases numbered 5, after V lost 1 base and J lost 3 bases. This chain's CDR3 is CASSLRDRGDTDTQYF. For the CDR3, the DNA is TGTGCCAGCAGCTTGAGGGACAGGGGCGATACAGATACGCAGTATTTT.

The chain couples TRBV10-3 to TRBJ2-2; unclear D gene. Trimming pared 11 bases from V and 1 base from J, leaving 11 bases between. This CDR3 region has 13 residues. The germline gives CDR1 ENHRY, CDR2 SYGVKD. The CDR3 sequence is CAGGPGNTGELFF. DNA for the CDR3: TGTGCCGGCGGACCGGGGAACACCGGGGAGCTGTTTTTT.

This clonotype came up many times. The chain recombines TRBV10-3 with TRBJ1-1; D gene ambiguous. The length of the CDR3 is 14 residues. Between the trimmed V and J ends, which lost 3 bases and 2 bases, there was a span of 10 bases. The V gene's germline CDR1 is ENHRY and CDR2 SYGVKD. The CDR3 protein is CAISDTGFNTEAFF. DNA for the CDR3: TGTGCCATCAGTGACACCGGATTTAACACTGAAGCTTTCTTT.

The genes are TRBV5-1 and TRBJ2-2; D gene unclear. Germline values: CDR1 SGHRS, CDR2 YFSETQ. V dropped 0 bases and J dropped 4 bases, with 4 bases sitting between them. This CDR3 contains 13 residues. The CDR3 sequence: CASSLAITGELFF. The CDR3 DNA follows: TGCGCCAGCAGCTTGGCTATCACCGGGGAGCTGTTTTTT.

In this sample, this clonotype turned up many times. The chain uses TRBV6-1 and TRBJ1-1; TRBD1 might be the D (5 bases). CDR1 is MNHNS and CDR2 is SASEGT in the germline V gene. This CDR3 comprises 16 residues. The V and J ends lost 3 bases and 4 bases respectively, with 18 bases between them. DNA of the CDR3: TGTGCCAGCAGTGACCCCCCTCCGTCAGGGTTCACTGAAGCTTTCTTT. Protein: CASSDPPPSGFTEAFF.

The chain employs TRBV28 and TRBJ1-5, with no clear D. CDR3 length equals 11 residues. Germline values: CDR1 MDHEN, CDR2 SYDVKM. Deletions cut 3 bases from V and 7 bases from J, with 4 bases between. The CDR3: CASSLGQPQHF. The CDR3 DNA follows: TGTGCCAGCAGTTTGGGGCAGCCCCAGCATTTT.